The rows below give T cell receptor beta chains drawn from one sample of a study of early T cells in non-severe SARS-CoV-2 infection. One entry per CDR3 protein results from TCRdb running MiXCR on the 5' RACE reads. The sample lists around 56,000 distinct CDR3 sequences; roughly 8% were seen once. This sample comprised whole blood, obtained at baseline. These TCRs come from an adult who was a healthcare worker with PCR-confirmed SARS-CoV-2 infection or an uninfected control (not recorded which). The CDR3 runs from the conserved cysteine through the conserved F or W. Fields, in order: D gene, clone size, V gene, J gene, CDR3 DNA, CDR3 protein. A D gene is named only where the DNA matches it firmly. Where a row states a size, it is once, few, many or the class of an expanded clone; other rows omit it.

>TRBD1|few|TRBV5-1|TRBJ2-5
TGCGCCAGCAGCTTCGGACAGGGCCGTAGGGAGACCCAGTACTTC
CASSFGQGRRETQYF
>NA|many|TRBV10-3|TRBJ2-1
TGTGCCATTCGGCCCCAATCCGTGTTGCGTCCCAGGGCTCTCTACAATGAGCAGTTCTTC
CAIRPQSVLRPRALYNEQFF
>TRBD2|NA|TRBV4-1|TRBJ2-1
TGCGCCAGCAGCCAAGGGCAAGGGCCGGCTAGCGGGAGGGCTGAGCAGTTCTTC
CASSQGQGPASGRAEQFF
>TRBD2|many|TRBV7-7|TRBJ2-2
TGTGCTAGCAGTCCCGGGGGGAGCACCGGGGAGCTGTTTTTT
CASSPGGSTGELFF
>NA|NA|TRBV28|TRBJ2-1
TGTGCCAGCAGTTTCACAGGACGGCCCCGCAATGAGCAGTTCTTC
CASSFTGRPRNEQFF
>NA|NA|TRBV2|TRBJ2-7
TGTGCCAGCAGTGACCGGACCGGCGAGCAGTACTTC
CASSDRTGEQYF
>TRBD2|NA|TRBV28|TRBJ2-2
TGTGCCAGCAGTTCCCCCTTCCTAGCGGTGAACACCGGGGAGCTATTTTTT
CASSSPFLAVNTGELFF
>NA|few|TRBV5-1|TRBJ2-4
TGCGCCAGCAGCTTAAAGCCGAGCACAGATGAACTAGCCAAAAACATTCAGTACTTC
CASSLKPSTDELAKNIQYF
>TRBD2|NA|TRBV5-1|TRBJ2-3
TGCGCCAGCAGCCCGGGAGGATCTCTAGTGCGAGGGACCCGGACAGATACGCAGTATTTT
CASSPGGSLVRGTRTDTQYF
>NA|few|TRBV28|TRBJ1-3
TGTGCCAGCAACGACAGCCCCGGAAACACCATATATTTT
CASNDSPGNTIYF
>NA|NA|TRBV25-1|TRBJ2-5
TGTGCCAGCAGAGCCACGGGAGAGACCCAGTACTTC
CASRATGETQYF
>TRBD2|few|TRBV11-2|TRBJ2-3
TGTGCCAGCAGCATCGGGGGGGCGGGCGCAGATACGCAGTATTTT
CASSIGGAGADTQYF
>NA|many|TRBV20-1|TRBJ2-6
TGCAGTGCACGGACACCCGCCAACGTCCTGACTTTC
CSARTPANVLTF
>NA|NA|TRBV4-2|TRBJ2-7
TGTGCCAGCAGCCAAGATGGGGCAGGGGTGTCCTACGAGCAGTACTTC
CASSQDGAGVSYEQYF
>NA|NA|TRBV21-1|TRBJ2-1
TGTGCCAGCAAAGGGAAGGGCTTCTACAATGAGCAGTTCTTC
CASKGKGFYNEQFF
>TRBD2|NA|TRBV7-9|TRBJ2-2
TGTGCCAGCAGCTTAAACCCTTGGACTAGCGACACCGGGGAGCTGTTTTTT
CASSLNPWTSDTGELFF
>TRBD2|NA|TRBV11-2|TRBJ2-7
TGTGCCAGCAGCTGGGCTAGCGGGAGTAACGAGCAGTACTTC
CASSWASGSNEQYF
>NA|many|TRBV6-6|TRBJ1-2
TGTGCCAGCAGTTACGAGGAGTATGGCTACACCTTC
CASSYEEYGYTF
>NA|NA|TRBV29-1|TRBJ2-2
TGCAGCGTCATCAGGGGTTTTACCGGGGAGCTGTTTTTT
CSVIRGFTGELFF
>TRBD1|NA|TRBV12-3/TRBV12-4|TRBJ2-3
TGTGCCAGCAGACCACAGGGGAGCACAGATACGCAGTATTTT
CASRPQGSTDTQYF
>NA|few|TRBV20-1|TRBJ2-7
TGCAGTGCCCGTCAAGCCCCCGGGACGCTGTACGAGCAGTACTTC
CSARQAPGTLYEQYF
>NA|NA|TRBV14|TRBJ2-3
TGTGCCAGCAGCCAGTACACGGGGTTGCTCCGCGATACGCAGTATTTT
CASSQYTGLLRDTQYF
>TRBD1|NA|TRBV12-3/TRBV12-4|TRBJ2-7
TGTGCCAGCAGTCCCCGGACAGGGCGGGCCTACGAGCAGTACTTC
CASSPRTGRAYEQYF
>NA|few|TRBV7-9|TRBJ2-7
TGTGCCAGCAGCCGAATAAGGAGCTCCTACGAGCAGTACTTC
CASSRIRSSYEQYF
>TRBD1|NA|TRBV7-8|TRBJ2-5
TGTGCCAGCCGCCGGCCCGGGACAGAGCGGTCAGAGACCCAGTACTTC
CASRRPGTERSETQYF
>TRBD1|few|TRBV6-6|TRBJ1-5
TGTGCCTCAAAACAGTCGGGACAGAATAGCAATCAGCCCCAGCATTTT
CASKQSGQNSNQPQHF
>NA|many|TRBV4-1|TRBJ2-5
TGCGCCAGCAGCCCCACTATAGAAGAGACCCAGTACTTC
CASSPTIEETQYF
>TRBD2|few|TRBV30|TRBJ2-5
TGTGCCTGGAACCAGCGGGAGTTGGGAGAGACCCAGTACTTC
CAWNQRELGETQYF
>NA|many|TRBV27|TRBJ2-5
TGTGCCAGCAGTTTATTGGGGGAGACCCAGTACTTC
CASSLLGETQYF
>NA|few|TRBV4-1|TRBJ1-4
TGCGCCAGCAGCCAAGGGTTCGCCGTCCGGGGAGATGAAAAACTGTTTTTT
CASSQGFAVRGDEKLFF
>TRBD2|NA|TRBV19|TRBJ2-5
TGTGCCAGTAGTACAGCGGGAGGGCCGGAGACCCAGTACTTC
CASSTAGGPETQYF
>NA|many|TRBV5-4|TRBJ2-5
TGTGCCAGCAGCTTGCTTGGGAATACGGAGACCCAGTACTTC
CASSLLGNTETQYF
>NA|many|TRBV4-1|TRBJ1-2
TGCGCCAGCAGCCGGGACCGGATTACGCCCTACGACTACACCTTC
CASSRDRITPYDYTF
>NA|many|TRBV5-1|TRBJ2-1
TGCGCCAGCAGCTCCGGGAGCTCCTACAATGAGCAGTTCTTC
CASSSGSSYNEQFF
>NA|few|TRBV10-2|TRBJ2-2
TGCGCCAGCAGGGGCAGAGGAAACACCGGGGAGCTGTTTTTT
CASRGRGNTGELFF
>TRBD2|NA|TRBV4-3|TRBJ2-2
TGCGCCAGCAGCCAAAAAACTAGCGGGAGTTTAACCGGGGAGCTGTTTTTT
CASSQKTSGSLTGELFF